The 29 T cell receptor beta chains below were found in one sample sequenced in a study of blood T cell repertoires in COVID-19. Some clones are missing from TCRdb's copy, which holds only in-frame ones; the method was immunoSEQ multiplex PCR. The table has under 250,000 clones, more than 70% seen once. The sequencing sample was made of PBMCs or T cells enriched from blood (not recorded which). All receptors come from a man aged 25 to 40 with acute COVID-19.

This sequence joins TRBV4-1 and TRBJ1-4; D remains unclear. The V and J ends lost 0 bases and 4 bases respectively, with 9 bases between them. The CDR3 has 15 amino acids. Germline lookup yields CDR1 MGHRA and CDR2 YSYEKL. CDR3 residues: CASSQDEGRNEKLFF. For the CDR3, the DNA is TGCGCCAGCAGCCAAGATGAGGGTCGTAATGAAAAACTGTTTTTT.

This clone was detected a few times. This chain uses TRBV18 with TRBJ1-4; D is unresolved. Trimming left V 4 bases short and J 8 bases short, with 11 bases between. Germline V lookup: CDR1 KGHSH, CDR2 LQKENI. This CDR3 region has 13 residues. CDR3 in DNA: TGTGCCAGCTCACTACTAAGTGGGGAAAAACTGTTTTTT. This gives the protein CASSLLSGEKLFF.

This sequence joins TRBV7-3 and TRBJ2-1; D gene uncertain. The CDR3 totals 13 residues. The V gene's germline CDR1 is SGHTA and CDR2 FQGTGA. V lost 4 bases and J 6 bases, leaving 10 bases between the germline ends. The CDR3: CASSSYGVNEQFF. CDR3 nucleotide sequence: TGTGCCAGCAGCTCCTACGGAGTCAATGAGCAGTTCTTC.

This sequence joins TRBV3-1 (or the pseudogene TRBV3-2) and TRBJ1-3; D is ambiguous. CDR1 is LGHDT, CDR2 YNNKEL, per germline (reference sequence). V lost 3 bases and J lost 6, with 6 bases in between. The CDR3 sequence is 12 residues long. In nucleotides, the CDR3 is TGTGCCAGCAGCCACGGGTTAAACACCATATATTTT. This encodes CASSHGLNTIYF.

This sequence joins TRBV5-5 and TRBJ1-4, with 7 bases identical to TRBD1. Per the germline V gene, CDR1 is SGHKS and CDR2 is YYEKEE (reference sequence). The V gene end was trimmed by 3 bases and the J gene end by 1 base; junction bases not matched to a gene: 6. The CDR3 is made up of 16 amino acids. The CDR3 reads CASSYTGVGTNEKLFF. In nucleotides, the CDR3 is TGTGCCAGCAGCTATACAGGGGTGGGAACTAATGAAAAACTGTTTTTT.

The genes are TRBV6-2 or TRBV6-3 and TRBJ2-2; D is unresolved. Germline assignment: CDR1 MNHEY and CDR2 SVGEGT. Trimming took off 5 bases at V and 5 bases at J, with 3 bases between the two ends. The CDR3 is 11 residues long. In DNA form, the CDR3 reads TGTGCCAGCAGTCCGACCGGGGAGCTGTTTTTT. Protein: CASSPTGELFF.

The V gene is TRBV5-4, the J gene TRBJ2-2; 8 bases map to TRBD2. The J segment lost 3 bases and the V segment lost 4 bases, leaving 8 bases of the junction unmatched. This CDR3 has 16 residues. Germline V gene sequence: CDR1 SGHNT, CDR2 YYREEE (reference sequence). The CDR3 loop is CASSRGGPGDTGELFF. In DNA form, the CDR3 reads TGTGCCAGCAGCCGGGGGGGGCCGGGTGACACCGGGGAGCTGTTTTTT.

The chain recombines TRBV24-1 with TRBJ2-5; tentatively, D is TRBD2 (5 bases). The CDR3 has 15 residues. Deletions cut 4 bases from V and 1 base from J, with 12 bases between. Germline V gene sequence: CDR1 KGHDR, CDR2 SFDVKD. The CDR3 nucleotides read TGTGCCACCAGTGACCCGGAGGAAAGCCAAGAGACCCAGTACTTC. It encodes CATSDPEESQETQYF.

The V gene is TRBV5-4, the J gene TRBJ2-7; 7 bases are a match to TRBD2. The germline CDR1 and CDR2 sequences are SGHNT and YYREEE (reference sequence). The CDR3 is 15 amino acids. Trimming took 0 bases from V and 3 from J; bases not matched to a gene: 6. The CDR3 sequence: CASSLGLAAIYEQYF. The DNA of the CDR3 is TGTGCCAGCAGCTTGGGGCTAGCGGCAATCTACGAGCAGTACTTC.

The V call is TRBV7-9, the J call TRBJ2-1, with D tentatively TRBD2 (6 bases). V was clipped by 4 bases and J by 6 bases, with 19 bases between them. The CDR3 extends over 16 amino acids. Germline CDR1 SEHNR, CDR2 FQNEAQ (reference sequence). CDR3 in amino acids: CASSSSGGRGTNEQFF. CDR3 sequence (DNA): TGTGCCAGCAGCTCGTCCGGTGGGCGGGGAACCAATGAGCAGTTCTTC.

The V and J genes are TRBV7-3 and TRBJ1-5; possibly TRBD1 for D (5 bases). Trimming stripped 8 bases from V and 4 bases from J, with 12 bases between. Germline assignment: CDR1 SGHTA and CDR2 FQGTGA. The CDR3 consists of 13 residues. As DNA, the CDR3 is TGTGCCAGCCTGGACAAACTAAATCAGCCCCAGCATTTT. Translated: CASLDKLNQPQHF.

The V and J genes are TRBV5-6 and TRBJ1-1; D is unresolved. The CDR3 covers 14 residues. The V gene lost 3 bases and the J gene lost 4 bases, with 13 bases spanning the gap. CDR1 is SGHDT and CDR2 is YYEEEE in the germline V gene. The CDR3: CASSSGLMATEAFF. CDR3 bases: TGTGCCAGCAGCTCTGGACTGATGGCCACTGAAGCTTTCTTT.

The V gene is TRBV29-1, the J gene TRBJ1-1; maybe TRBD1 (5 bases). V was pared by 3 bases and J by 4 bases, with 9 bases between. There are 12 residues in the CDR3. Germline values: CDR1 SQVTM, CDR2 ANQGSEA. The CDR3 reads CSVERDGTEAFF. The CDR3 coding sequence is TGCAGCGTTGAGCGGGACGGCACTGAAGCTTTCTTT.

The rearrangement joins TRBV12-3 or TRBV12-4 to TRBJ2-5, with 7 positions matching TRBD1. The ends lost 6 bases at V and 3 bases at J; junction bases unmatched: 4. The CDR3 totals 13 residues. DNA of the CDR3: TGTGCCAGCAGAAATACAGGGGAAGAGACCCAGTACTTC. Encoded protein: CASRNTGEETQYF.

The V and J genes are TRBV19 and TRBJ1-1; TRBD1 might be the D (6 bases). Germline V CDR1 and CDR2: LNHDA, SQIVND (reference sequence). The CDR3 is made up of 15 amino acids. V lost 4 bases and J 5 bases, leaving 17 bases between the germline ends. Here the CDR3 reads CASSTLTGPGTEAFF. The CDR3 DNA is TGTGCCAGTAGTACGCTCACAGGGCCTGGGACTGAAGCTTTCTTT.

The genes are TRBV11-3 and TRBJ2-7, with TRBD1 matching 9 bases. The V segment lost 3 bases and the J segment 8 bases; nucleotides outside the gene matches: 5. CDR1 and CDR2 (germline): SGHNT, YENEEA. CDR3 length: 13 amino acids. The DNA of the CDR3 is TGTGCCAGCAGCTTGGGACAGGGTAAGAAGCAGTACTTC. It is translated as CASSLGQGKKQYF. Using reference TRBV11-3 and TRBJ2-7 for the parts outside the CDR3, the full variable domain is EAGVVQSPRYKIIEKKQPVAFWCNPISGHNTLYWYLQNLGQGPELLIRYENEEAVDDSQLPKDRFSAERLKGVDSTLKIQPAELGDSAVYLCASSLGQGKKQYFGPGTRLTVT.

The chain joins TRBV5-4 to TRBJ2-3; 13 bases are shared with TRBD2. V shed 4 bases, J shed 6 bases, and the junction held 5 bases outside the gene matches. This CDR3 region has 15 residues. Per the germline V gene, CDR1 is SGHNT and CDR2 is YYREEE (reference sequence). This CDR3 is CASSALAGGTDTQYF. As DNA, the CDR3 is TGTGCCAGCAGCGCACTAGCGGGGGGGACGGATACGCAGTATTTT.

CDR3 protein: CASSERAGGSGNTIYF. DNA for the CDR3: TGTGCCAGCAGTGAAAGGGCAGGGGGCTCTGGAAACACCATATATTTT. The V gene is TRBV6-1, the J gene TRBJ1-3; 7 bases fit TRBD1. Trimming removed 2 bases from V and 0 bases from J; junction bases left unmatched: 4. Germline V gene data show CDR1 as MNHNS and CDR2 as SASEGT. This CDR3 region has 16 residues.

This sequence joins TRBV2 and TRBJ1-4; 10 bases align to TRBD1. CDR1 is SNHLY and CDR2 is FYNNEI in the germline V gene. Trimming at V came to 7 bases and at J to 10 bases, leaving 9 bases not matched to a gene. The CDR3 has 14 amino acids. The CDR3 DNA is TGTGCCAGCACTACTAGACAGGGGGCGGCAAAACTGTTTTTT. This codes for CASTTRQGAAKLFF.

The V gene is TRBV5-1, the J gene TRBJ2-1; TRBD2 matches 9 bases. V lost 3 bases, J lost 2 bases, and 3 bases stayed unmatched. The CDR3 totals 15 residues. CDR1 SGHRS and CDR2 YFSETQ come from the germline V gene. Here the CDR3 DNA reads TGCGCCAGCAGCTCAGGACTAGCGACCTACAATGAGCAGTTCTTC. Protein sequence: CASSSGLATYNEQFF.

V gene TRBV5-1 combines with J gene TRBJ2-3; TRBD1 aligns across 9 bases. V lost 0 bases, J lost 4 bases, and 18 bases stayed unmatched. The CDR3 is 20 residues long. In germline, CDR1 is SGHRS, CDR2 YFSETQ. Written as DNA, the CDR3 is TGCGCCAGCAGCTTGGATCGGACAGGGGAAGGTCGACTAGCTGCAGATACGCAGTATTTT. Its translation: CASSLDRTGEGRLAADTQYF.

V usage is TRBV28 and J usage is TRBJ1-3; D call uncertain. The CDR3 length is 14 residues. V was cut by 3 bases and J by 2 bases, with 8 bases left in between. CDR1 is MDHEN, CDR2 SYDVKM, per germline. The CDR3 region is CASSFFGPGNTIYF. The DNA of the CDR3 is TGTGCCAGCAGTTTCTTTGGGCCTGGAAACACCATATATTTT.

The chain is built from TRBV7-9 and TRBJ2-7, with a possible D match to TRBD1 (5 bases). The CDR3 spans 12 residues. In germline, CDR1 is SEHNR, CDR2 FQNEAQ (reference sequence). Trimming stripped 5 bases from V and 4 bases from J, with 9 bases between. CDR3 sequence reads: CASSGQGYEQYF. Written as DNA, the CDR3 is TGTGCCAGCAGCGGGCAGGGTTACGAGCAGTACTTC.

The J gene is TRBJ2-7, the V gene TRBV10-2; D uncertain. This CDR3 is 11 amino acids long. CDR1 WSHSY and CDR2 SAAADI come from the germline V gene. With 6 bases removed from V and 6 bases from J, the gap between germline ends came to 9 bases. The CDR3 reads CASSRQSEQYF. DNA for the CDR3: TGCGCCAGCAGCCGCCAGTCCGAGCAGTACTTC.

CDR3 nucleotide sequence: TGTGCCAGCAGTGAGGACACACCGAACACTGAAGCTTTCTTT. Protein sequence: CASSEDTPNTEAFF. The chain recombines TRBV2 with TRBJ1-1; weak D call: TRBD1 (5 bases). This CDR3 is built from 14 residues. The germline V and J ends were trimmed by 3 bases and 1 base, with 9 bases remaining between them. Germline assignment: CDR1 SNHLY and CDR2 FYNNEI.

This chain links TRBV28 with TRBJ1-3; tentatively, D is TRBD1 (5 bases). Deletions cut 2 bases from V and 4 bases from J, with 12 bases between. The germline V gene has CDR1 MDHEN and CDR2 SYDVKM. The CDR3 spans 15 residues. As DNA, the CDR3 is TGTGCCAGCAGTTTACCCCAGGGCCCCGGAAACACCATATATTTT. This translates into CASSLPQGPGNTIYF.

A word on this clone: This sample also contains other DNA sequences that code for the same CDR3. CDR3 sequence reads: CASSLAGGRQDTQYF. CDR3 coding DNA: TGCGCCAGCAGCTTAGCGGGGGGGCGGCAAGATACGCAGTATTTT. The chain carries TRBV5-1 and TRBJ2-3, with TRBD2 identical over 10 bases. This CDR3 has 15 residues. The germline V gene has CDR1 SGHRS and CDR2 YFSETQ. Trimming cost V 2 bases and J 5 bases; bases outside gene matches: 5.

The genes are TRBV24-1 and TRBJ2-5; no firm D call. Germline assignment: CDR1 KGHDR and CDR2 SFDVKD. V lost 5 bases and J lost 5, with 8 bases in between. The CDR3 contains 12 residues. CDR3: CATSVNGETQYF. CDR3 DNA: TGTGCCACCAGTGTCAACGGGGAGACCCAGTACTTC.

The genes are TRBV5-6 and TRBJ1-2; TRBD1 might be the D (5 bases). The CDR3 sequence is 13 residues long. Trimming removed 0 bases from V and 8 bases from J, with 11 bases in between. CDR1 is SGHDT, CDR2 YYEEEE, per germline. Written as DNA, the CDR3 is TGTGCCAGCAGCTTGGGACAGAGCCAGGGCTACACCTTC. Encoded protein: CASSLGQSQGYTF.